This entry lists 11 T cell receptor beta chains sequenced from one sample in a study of T cell responses to AZD1222 COVID-19 vaccine. Here immunoSEQ multiplex PCR was the method, and the copy in TCRdb shows in-frame clones only, minus some. Of about 160,000 clones in the sample, 94% were seen once. The specimen was peripheral blood, collected 28 days after the second AZD1222 dose. The receptors derive from an adult who received the AZD1222 COVID-19 vaccine.

The chain recombines TRBV7-6 with TRBJ2-1; D not certain. CDR1 is SGHVS and CDR2 is FNYEAQ in the germline V gene. Trimming removed 0 bases from V and 5 bases from J, with 11 bases in between. This CDR3 contains 15 residues. CDR3 in DNA: TGTGCCAGCAGCTTAGCGCTCAGACTGAACAATGAGCAGTTCTTC. Protein: CASSLALRLNNEQFF.

V is TRBV9 and J is TRBJ2-2; 7 bases fit TRBD2. Per the germline V gene, CDR1 is SGDLS and CDR2 is YYNGEE. J gave up 5 bases and V 6 bases, and 4 bases lay outside the gene matches. This CDR3 is built from 13 residues. The CDR3 sequence is CASTGGWTGELFF. CDR3 sequence (DNA): TGTGCCAGCACGGGGGGATGGACCGGGGAGCTGTTTTTT. The variable domain in full, completed from reference TRBV9 and TRBJ2-2, reads DSGVTQTPKHLITATGQRVTLRCSPRSGDLSVYWYQQSLDQGLQFLIQYYNGEERAKGNILERFSAQQFPDLHSELNLSSLELGDSALYFCASTGGWTGELFFGEGSRLTVL.

The V and J genes are TRBV25-1 and TRBJ2-3; TRBD1 aligns across 9 bases. Germline values: CDR1 MGHDK, CDR2 SYGVNS. This CDR3 is built from 15 residues. After removal of 3 bases from V and 3 bases from J, the junction contained 4 bases not matched to a gene. CDR3 DNA: TGTGCCAGCAGTGAGGGACAGGGCAGAACAGATACGCAGTATTTT. It is translated as CASSEGQGRTDTQYF.

The chain recombines TRBV6-1 with TRBJ1-6, with D perhaps matching TRBD1 (5 bases). Trimming took off 2 bases at V and 6 bases at J, with 20 bases between the two ends. The CDR3 covers 18 residues. Per germline, CDR1 MNHNS and CDR2 SASEGT. The CDR3 coding sequence is TGTGCCAGCAGTGAACTGAGCCCCCAGGGACTGATTAATTCACCCCTCCACTTT. Encoded protein: CASSELSPQGLINSPLHF.

This chain uses TRBV14 with TRBJ2-1; no definite D call. Trimming pared 0 bases from V and 2 bases from J, leaving 8 bases between. Germline-derived CDR1 and CDR2 are SGHDN and FVKESK. This CDR3 spans 15 amino acids. DNA of the CDR3: TGTGCCAGCAGCCAAGATCTATCAGCCTACAATGAGCAGTTCTTC. This codes for CASSQDLSAYNEQFF.

V and J are TRBV7-6 and TRBJ1-2, with D uncertain. Between the trimmed V and J ends, which lost 5 bases and 2 bases, there was a span of 12 bases. Germline values: CDR1 SGHVS, CDR2 FNYEAQ. This CDR3 is built from 14 residues. CDR3 in amino acids: CASSAQVVNYGYTF. CDR3 in DNA: TGTGCCAGCAGCGCTCAGGTGGTGAACTATGGCTACACCTTC.

The V gene is TRBV6-5, the J gene TRBJ1-1; TRBD1 matches 7 bases. The CDR3 sequence is 13 residues long. Germline V gene lookup returns CDR1 MNHEY and CDR2 SVGAGI. J lost 10 bases, V lost 0 bases, and 5 bases had no gene match. The CDR3 loop is CASSYSTGIGAFF. The DNA for the CDR3 is TGTGCCAGCAGTTACTCGACAGGGATCGGAGCTTTCTTT.

This chain uses TRBV10-3 with TRBJ2-3; no definite D call. The CDR3 loop spans 14 amino acids. In germline, CDR1 is ENHRY, CDR2 SYGVKD. The ends were cut back, 4 bases at V and 8 bases at J, with 16 bases in the middle. For the CDR3, the DNA is TGTGCCATCAGTGCCTTGGAAAATGAAGGTACGCAGTATTTT. Its translation is CAISALENEGTQYF.

The chain employs TRBV5-4 and TRBJ1-2, with D perhaps TRBD1 (6 bases). Trimming removed 0 bases at V and 8 bases at J, with 20 bases between. The CDR3 loop spans 16 amino acids. Germline V CDR1 and CDR2: SGHNT, YYREEE (reference sequence). The CDR3 region is CASSLGGIQGPGGYTF. Written as DNA, the CDR3 is TGTGCCAGCAGCTTGGGGGGAATACAGGGACCAGGCGGCTACACCTTC.

The rearrangement uses TRBV5-1 and TRBJ2-3; 11 bases are shared with TRBD1. CDR1 and CDR2 (germline): SGHRS, YFSETQ. The CDR3 runs 15 residues. Trimming took 4 bases from V and 4 from J; bases not matched to a gene: 5. Written as DNA, the CDR3 is TGCGCCAGCAGCCCGGGGGGACAGGGGGCAGATACGCAGTATTTT. This gives the protein CASSPGGQGADTQYF.

The genes are TRBV19 and TRBJ2-1; 13 bases map to TRBD2. This CDR3 has 17 residues. Germline lookup yields CDR1 LNHDA and CDR2 SQIVND (reference sequence). V dropped 5 bases and J dropped 1; count of bases not matched to a gene: 5. DNA for the CDR3: TGTGCCAGTAGTTCCGGACTAGCGGGAGCGTCCTACAATGAGCAGTTCTTC. It yields the protein CASSSGLAGASYNEQFF.